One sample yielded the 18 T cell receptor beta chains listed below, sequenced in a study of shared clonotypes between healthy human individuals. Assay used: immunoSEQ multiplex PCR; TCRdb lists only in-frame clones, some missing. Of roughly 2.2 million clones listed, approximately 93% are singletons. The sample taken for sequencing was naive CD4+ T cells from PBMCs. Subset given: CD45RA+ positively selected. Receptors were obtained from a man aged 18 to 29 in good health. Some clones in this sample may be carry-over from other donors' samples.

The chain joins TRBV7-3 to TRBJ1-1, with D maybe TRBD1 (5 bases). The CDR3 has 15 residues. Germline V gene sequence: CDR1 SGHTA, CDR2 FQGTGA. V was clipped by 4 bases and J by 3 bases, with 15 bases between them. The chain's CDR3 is CASSSGSEGDTEAFF. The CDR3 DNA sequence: TGTGCCAGCAGCTCTGGGAGTGAAGGGGACACTGAAGCTTTCTTT. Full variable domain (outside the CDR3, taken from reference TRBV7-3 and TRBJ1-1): GAGVSQTPSNKVTEKGKYVELRCDPISGHTALYWYRQSLGQGPEFLIYFQGTGAADDSGLPNDRFFAVRPEGSVSTLKIQRTERGDSAVYLCASSSGSEGDTEAFFGQGTRLTVV.

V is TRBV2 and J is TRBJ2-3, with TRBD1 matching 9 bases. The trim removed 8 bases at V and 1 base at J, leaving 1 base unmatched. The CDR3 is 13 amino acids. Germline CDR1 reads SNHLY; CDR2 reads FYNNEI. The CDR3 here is CASRQGGTDTQYF. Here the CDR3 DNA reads TGTGCCAGCCGACAGGGGGGCACAGATACGCAGTATTTT.

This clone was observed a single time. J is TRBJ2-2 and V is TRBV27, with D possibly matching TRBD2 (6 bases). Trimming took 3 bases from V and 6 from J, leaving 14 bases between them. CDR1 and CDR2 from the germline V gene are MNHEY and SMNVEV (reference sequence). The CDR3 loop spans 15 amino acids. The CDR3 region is CASSFSPASAGELFF. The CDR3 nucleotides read TGTGCCAGCAGTTTCTCCCCGGCTAGCGCCGGGGAGCTGTTTTTT.

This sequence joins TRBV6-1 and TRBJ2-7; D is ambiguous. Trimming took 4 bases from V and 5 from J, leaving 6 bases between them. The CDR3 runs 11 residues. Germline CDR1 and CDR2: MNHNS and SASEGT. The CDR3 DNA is TGTGCCAGCAGTGCCAGCCACGAGCAGTACTTC. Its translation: CASSASHEQYF.

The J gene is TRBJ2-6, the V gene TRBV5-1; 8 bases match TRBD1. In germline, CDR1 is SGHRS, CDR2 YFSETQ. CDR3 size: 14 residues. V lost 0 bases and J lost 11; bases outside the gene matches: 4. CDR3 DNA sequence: TGCGCCAGCAGCTTGGCTCCGGGACAGGACGTCCTGACTTTC. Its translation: CASSLAPGQDVLTF.

The CDR3 is CASSLGTTGGEQFF. CDR3 nucleotides: TGTGCCAGCAGCTTAGGGACGACCGGCGGGGAGCAGTTCTTC. The chain recombines TRBV7-3 with TRBJ2-1, with D tentatively TRBD1 or TRBD2 (5 bases each). The CDR3 is made up of 14 amino acids. CDR1 and CDR2 (germline): SGHTA, FQGTGA. Trimming took 2 bases from V and 10 from J, leaving 15 bases between them.

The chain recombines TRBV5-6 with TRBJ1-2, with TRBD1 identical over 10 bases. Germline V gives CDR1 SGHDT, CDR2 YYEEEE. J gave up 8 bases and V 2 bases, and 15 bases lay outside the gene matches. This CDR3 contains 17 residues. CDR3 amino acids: CASSFSPSGTGDSGYTF. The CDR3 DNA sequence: TGTGCCAGCAGCTTCTCCCCCTCCGGGACAGGGGATAGCGGCTACACCTTC.

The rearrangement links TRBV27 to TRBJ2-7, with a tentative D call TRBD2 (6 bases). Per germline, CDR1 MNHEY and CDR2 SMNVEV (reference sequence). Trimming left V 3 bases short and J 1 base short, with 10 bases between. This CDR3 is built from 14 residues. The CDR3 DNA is TGTGCCAGCAGTTTGGGGACTCAATCCTACGAGCAGTACTTC. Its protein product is CASSLGTQSYEQYF.

The CDR3 DNA is TGTGCCAGCAGCTTCCTCCCCGGGGAGCTGTTTTTT. This gives the protein CASSFLPGELFF. This chain links TRBV7-3 with TRBJ2-2, with unresolved D. The CDR3 loop spans 12 amino acids. The ends were cut back, 3 bases at V and 6 bases at J, with 5 bases in the middle. Germline V CDR1 and CDR2: SGHTA, FQGTGA.

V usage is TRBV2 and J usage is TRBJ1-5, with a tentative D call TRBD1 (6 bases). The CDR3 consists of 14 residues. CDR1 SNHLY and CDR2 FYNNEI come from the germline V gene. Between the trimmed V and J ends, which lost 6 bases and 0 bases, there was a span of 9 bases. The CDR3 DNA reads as TGTGCCAGCAGAGCGACAGGTAGCAATCAGCCCCAGCATTTT. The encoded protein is CASRATGSNQPQHF.

This CDR3 is CASSAGGRETQYF. CDR3 nucleotides: TGTGCCAGCAGCGCCGGGGGGAGGGAGACCCAGTACTTC. V and J are TRBV6-5 and TRBJ2-5; TRBD2 matches 7 bases. Per germline, CDR1 MNHEY and CDR2 SVGAGI. Trimming at V came to 6 bases and at J to 5 bases, leaving 6 bases not matched to a gene. The CDR3 has 13 amino acids.

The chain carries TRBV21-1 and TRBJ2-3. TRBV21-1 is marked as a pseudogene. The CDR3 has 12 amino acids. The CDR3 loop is CASSGPTDTQYF. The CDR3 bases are TGTGCCTCCTCGGGACCCACAGATACGCAGTATTTT.

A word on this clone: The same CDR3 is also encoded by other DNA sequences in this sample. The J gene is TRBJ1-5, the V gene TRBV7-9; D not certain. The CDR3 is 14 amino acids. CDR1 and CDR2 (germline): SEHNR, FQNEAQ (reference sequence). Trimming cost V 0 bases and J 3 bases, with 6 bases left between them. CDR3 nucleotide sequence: TGTGCCAGCAGCTTAGCGGGGAACAATCAGCCCCAGCATTTT. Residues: CASSLAGNNQPQHF.

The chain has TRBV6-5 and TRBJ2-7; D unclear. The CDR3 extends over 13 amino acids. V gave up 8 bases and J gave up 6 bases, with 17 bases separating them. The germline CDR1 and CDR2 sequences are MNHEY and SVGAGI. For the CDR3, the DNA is TGTGCCAGCCGGACGGAAGGCTACGGCGAGCAGTACTTC. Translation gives CASRTEGYGEQYF.

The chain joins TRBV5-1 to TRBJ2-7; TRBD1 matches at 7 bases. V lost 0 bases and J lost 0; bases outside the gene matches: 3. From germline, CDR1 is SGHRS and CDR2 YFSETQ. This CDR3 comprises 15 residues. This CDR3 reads CASSLETGSSYEQYF. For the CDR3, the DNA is TGCGCCAGCAGCTTGGAGACAGGGAGCTCCTACGAGCAGTACTTC.

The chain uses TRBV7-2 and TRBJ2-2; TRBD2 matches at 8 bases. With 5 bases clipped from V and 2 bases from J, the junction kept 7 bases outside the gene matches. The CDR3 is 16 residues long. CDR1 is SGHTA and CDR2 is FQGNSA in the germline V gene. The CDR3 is CASSPVAGLNTGELFF. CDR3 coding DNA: TGTGCCAGCAGCCCTGTAGCGGGACTCAACACCGGGGAGCTGTTTTTT.

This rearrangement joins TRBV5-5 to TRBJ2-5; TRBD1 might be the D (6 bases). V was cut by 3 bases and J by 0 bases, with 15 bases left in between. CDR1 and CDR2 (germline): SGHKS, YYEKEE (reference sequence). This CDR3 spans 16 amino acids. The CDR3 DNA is TGTGCCAGCAGCTGGCCTCGACAGGAAGACCAAGAGACCCAGTACTTC. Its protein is CASSWPRQEDQETQYF.

The CDR3 sequence is CASTRDGGTNEKLFF. Here the CDR3 DNA reads TGTGCCAGCACCAGAGACGGGGGTACTAATGAAAAACTGTTTTTT. The V call is TRBV7-9, the J call TRBJ1-4; tentative D call: TRBD1 (5 bases). V dropped 7 bases and J dropped 2 bases, with 14 bases sitting between them. The CDR3 is 15 amino acids. CDR1 is SEHNR, CDR2 FQNEAQ, per germline (reference sequence). Full variable domain (rest looked up from reference TRBV7-9 and TRBJ1-4): DTGVSQNPRHKITKRGQNVTFRCDPISEHNRLYWYRQTLGQGPEFLTYFQNEAQLEKSRLLSDRFSAERPKGSFSTLEIQRTEQGDSAMYLCASTRDGGTNEKLFFGSGTQLSVL.